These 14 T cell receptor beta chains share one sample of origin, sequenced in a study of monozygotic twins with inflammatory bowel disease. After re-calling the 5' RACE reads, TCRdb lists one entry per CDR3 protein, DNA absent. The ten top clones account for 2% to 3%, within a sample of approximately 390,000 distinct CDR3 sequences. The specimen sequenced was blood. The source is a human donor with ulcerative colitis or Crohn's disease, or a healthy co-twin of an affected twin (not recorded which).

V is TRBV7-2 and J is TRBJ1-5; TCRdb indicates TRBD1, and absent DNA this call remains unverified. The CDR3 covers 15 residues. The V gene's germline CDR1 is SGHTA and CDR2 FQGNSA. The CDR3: CASIETGVGNQPQHF.

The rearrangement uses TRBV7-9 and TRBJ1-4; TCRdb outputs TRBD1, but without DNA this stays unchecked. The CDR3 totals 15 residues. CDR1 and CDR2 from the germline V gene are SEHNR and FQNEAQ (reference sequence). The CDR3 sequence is CASSPRTGLNEKLFF.

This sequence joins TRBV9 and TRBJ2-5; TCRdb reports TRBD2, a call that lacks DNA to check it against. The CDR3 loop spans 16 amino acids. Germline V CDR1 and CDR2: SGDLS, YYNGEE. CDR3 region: CASSVGISGLVETQYF.

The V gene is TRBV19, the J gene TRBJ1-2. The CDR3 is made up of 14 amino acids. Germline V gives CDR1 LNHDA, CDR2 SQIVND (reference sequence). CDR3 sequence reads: CASSIGRRDYGYTF.

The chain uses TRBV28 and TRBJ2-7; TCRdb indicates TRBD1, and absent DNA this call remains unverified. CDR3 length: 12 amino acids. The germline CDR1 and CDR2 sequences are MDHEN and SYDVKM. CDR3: CASSPPRGSEYF.

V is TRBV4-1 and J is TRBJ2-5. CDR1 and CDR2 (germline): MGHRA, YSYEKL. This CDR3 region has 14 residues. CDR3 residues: CASSQDLMVETQYF.

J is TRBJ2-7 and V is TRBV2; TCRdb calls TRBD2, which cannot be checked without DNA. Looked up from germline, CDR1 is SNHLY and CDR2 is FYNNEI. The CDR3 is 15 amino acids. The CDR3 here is CASSDRTSGSSEQYF.

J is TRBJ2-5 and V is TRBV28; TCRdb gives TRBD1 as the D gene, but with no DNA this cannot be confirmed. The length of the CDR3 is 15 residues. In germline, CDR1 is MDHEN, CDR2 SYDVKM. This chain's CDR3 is CASSSYSDSQETQYF.

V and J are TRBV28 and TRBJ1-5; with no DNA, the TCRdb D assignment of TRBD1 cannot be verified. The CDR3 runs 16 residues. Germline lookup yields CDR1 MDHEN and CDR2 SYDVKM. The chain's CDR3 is CASSSTGQGDNQPQHF.

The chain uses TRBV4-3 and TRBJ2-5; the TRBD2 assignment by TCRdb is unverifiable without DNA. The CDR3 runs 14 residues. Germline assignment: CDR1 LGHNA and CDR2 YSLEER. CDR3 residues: CASSQAATGKVQYF.

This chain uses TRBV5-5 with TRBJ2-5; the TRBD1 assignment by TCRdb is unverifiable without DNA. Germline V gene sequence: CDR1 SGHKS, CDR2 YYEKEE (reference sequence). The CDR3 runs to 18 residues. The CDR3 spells CASSPRHRDRVVQETQYF.

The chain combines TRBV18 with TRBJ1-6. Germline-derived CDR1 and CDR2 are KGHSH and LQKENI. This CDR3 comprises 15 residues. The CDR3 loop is CASSATGVNYSPLHF.

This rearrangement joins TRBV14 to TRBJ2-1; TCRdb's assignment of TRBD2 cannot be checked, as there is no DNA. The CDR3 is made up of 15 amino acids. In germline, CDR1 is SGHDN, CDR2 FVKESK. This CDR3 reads CASSLKTSLYNEQFF.

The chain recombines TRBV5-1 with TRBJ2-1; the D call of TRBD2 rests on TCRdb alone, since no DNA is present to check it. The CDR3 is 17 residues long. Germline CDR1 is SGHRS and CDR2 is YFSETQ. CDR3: CASSDRPGLPSYNEQFF.